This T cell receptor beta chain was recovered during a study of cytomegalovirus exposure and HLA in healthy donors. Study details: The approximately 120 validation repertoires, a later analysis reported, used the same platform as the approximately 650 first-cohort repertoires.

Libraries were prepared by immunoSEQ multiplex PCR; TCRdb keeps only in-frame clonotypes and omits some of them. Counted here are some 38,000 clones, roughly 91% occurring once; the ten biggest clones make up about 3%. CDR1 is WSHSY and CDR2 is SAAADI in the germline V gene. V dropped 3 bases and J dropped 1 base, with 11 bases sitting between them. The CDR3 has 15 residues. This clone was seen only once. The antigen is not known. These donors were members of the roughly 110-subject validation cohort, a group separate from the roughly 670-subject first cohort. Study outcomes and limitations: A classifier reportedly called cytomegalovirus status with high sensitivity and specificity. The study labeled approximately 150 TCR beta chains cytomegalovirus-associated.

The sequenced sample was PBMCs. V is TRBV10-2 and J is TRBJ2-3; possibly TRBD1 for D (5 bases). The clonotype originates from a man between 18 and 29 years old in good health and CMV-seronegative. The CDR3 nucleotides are TGCGCCAGCAGTGACTGGACACTGGGCACAGATACGCAGTATTTT. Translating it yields CASSDWTLGTDTQYF.